This paragraph covers one T cell receptor (beta chain) sequence. Its antigen is as yet unknown. From the 5' RACE reads, TCRdb called clonotypes with MiXCR, one entry per CDR3 protein. The sample lists around 450,000 distinct CDR3 sequences, around 20% occurring once. This sample is drawn from a study of T-cell memory formation after mild COVID-19. The study, taken as a whole, reports: Later expanders leaned CD4+, whereas clones that contracted between day 15 and 85 were balanced CD4/CD8.

CDR3 length equals 15 residues. The germline CDR1 and CDR2 sequences are SEHNR and FQNEAQ (reference sequence). J lost 2 bases, V lost 5 bases, and 6 bases had no gene match. Sequences were obtained from PBMCs or a T cell subset sorted from them (not recorded which). The rearrangement links TRBV7-9 to TRBJ1-1, with 9 bases fitting TRBD1. The receptor was isolated from an adult woman who had mild COVID-19 (a few samples of this study predate the infection). Cell type and time point are not known. The CDR3 spells CASSLGQGANTEAFF. CDR3 in DNA: TGTGCCAGCAGCCTGGGACAGGGAGCCAACACTGAAGCTTTCTTT.